The subject of this entry is one T cell receptor (beta chain). This specimen belongs to a study of blood T cell repertoires in COVID-19. Study-level background: From the United States, Italy and Spain came samples of acute and convalescent COVID-19.

CDR3 length equals 14 residues. V gave up 0 bases and J gave up 4 bases, with 9 bases separating them. Germline CDR1 and CDR2: SGHAT and FQNNGV. How the authors handled the data: Amplified reference gene primers provided the basis for estimating nucleated cell counts. Assay: immunoSEQ multiplex PCR; the TCRdb copy retains only in-frame clones and omits some. The V and J calls and clone size come from that table; D and trimming were worked out from the DNA. The sample lists roughly 430,000 clones, roughly 87% occurring once. Enrollees, roughly 18 to 90 years old, lived in 24 US areas. The study assigned cohorts using participant-reported clinical history.

The chain joins TRBV11-2 to TRBJ1-1; D gene unclear. This sequence was found in a middle-aged woman with acute COVID-19. Sequenced input: PBMCs or T cells enriched from blood (not recorded which). CDR3 protein: CASSLDLGGTEAFF. As DNA, the CDR3 is TGTGCCAGCAGCTTAGATCTGGGAGGCACTGAAGCTTTCTTT.